These T cell receptor beta chains were read from a single sample in a study of preoperative IRX-2 immunotherapy in early breast cancer. TCRdb's table, derived via immunoSEQ multiplex PCR, lists solely in-frame clones and lacks some. The table lists tens of thousands of clones, roughly 89% of them singletons, with over 1.5% in the top ten. Here the sequenced sample was tumor tissue, taken after IRX-2 immunotherapy. The receptor set was obtained from a human donor with breast cancer. Each CDR3 is given with its conserved first and last residue. Fields, in order: V gene, D gene, clone size, CDR3 length, J gene, CDR3 protein, CDR3 DNA. A D gene is named only where the DNA matches it firmly. Rows give clone size only sometimes, using once, few, many, or a class for an expanded clone.

TRBV6-7	TRBD2	.	15	TRBJ2-7	CASSDFREGTYEQYF	TGTGCCAGCAGTGATTTTAGGGAGGGGACCTACGAGCAGTACTTC
TRBV12-5	.	.	14	TRBJ1-5	CASSEAYSNQPQHF	TGTGCCAGTTCAGAGGCTTATAGCAATCAGCCCCAGCATTTT
TRBV5-1	TRBD1	once	15	TRBJ1-1	CASSPRTGWDTEAFF	TGCGCCAGCAGCCCAAGGACAGGGTGGGACACTGAAGCTTTCTTT
TRBV6-8	.	.	12	TRBJ1-1	CAPPRRTAEAFF	TGTGCCCCCCCCCGCCGTACCGCTGAAGCTTTCTTT
TRBV7-8	.	.	13	TRBJ1-1	CASSLARGRQAFF	TGTGCCAGCAGCTTAGCGCGGGGCAGACAAGCTTTCTTT
TRBV10-3	TRBD1	.	15	TRBJ2-2	CAISEGTGNTGELFF	TGTGCCATCAGTGAGGGGACAGGCAACACCGGGGAGCTGTTTTTT
TRBV6-8	TRBD1	.	15	TRBJ1-5	CASRSLDRENQPQHF	TGTGCCAGCAGGAGCCTGGACAGGGAGAATCAGCCCCAGCATTTT
TRBV19	TRBD2	.	15	TRBJ2-2	CASSSGRAGTGELFF	TGTGCCAGTTCAAGCGGGAGGGCCGGAACCGGGGAGCTGTTTTTT
TRBV11-3	.	few	17	TRBJ2-3	CASSQAFREMGTDTQYF	TGTGCCAGCAGCCAAGCGTTCAGGGAGATGGGCACAGATACGCAGTATTTT
TRBV5-1	.	few	15	TRBJ2-7	CASSPEASKSYEQYF	TGCGCCAGCAGCCCCGAGGCCAGTAAATCGTACGAGCAGTACTTC
TRBV6-8	.	.	14	TRBJ1-2	CAISKLAGNYGYTF	TGTGCCATCAGTAAGTTAGCGGGGAACTATGGCTACACCTTC
TRBV7-1	TRBD1	.	14	TRBJ1-1	CASSATGGFAEAFF	TGTGCCAGCAGCGCTACAGGGGGTTTCGCTGAAGCTTTCTTT